A single sample gave rise to the 12 T cell receptor beta chains below, sequenced in a study of T cell therapy after organ transplantation. Libraries were prepared by immunoSEQ multiplex PCR; TCRdb keeps only in-frame clonotypes and omits some of them. The sample comprises some 47,000 clones, about 94% of which are singletons, and around 3.2% rests with the top ten. These receptors have no identified antigens. Specimen: CD8+ T cells from blood, collected before autologous CMV-specific T cell therapy. These receptors came from a human patient who had received a solid organ transplant and had CMV disease.

This chain joins TRBV5-8 and TRBJ2-7, with D perhaps matching TRBD1 (5 bases). Germline CDR1 is SGHTS and CDR2 is YDEGEE. V was pared by 4 bases and J by 1 base, with 12 bases between. The CDR3 totals 14 residues. CDR3 residues: CASSPDIPSYEQYF. For the CDR3, the DNA is TGTGCCAGCAGCCCGGACATCCCTTCCTACGAGCAGTACTTC.

This rearrangement joins TRBV7-8 to TRBJ2-7; TRBD1 might be the D (6 bases). This CDR3 has 15 amino acids. The V and J ends lost 5 bases and 2 bases respectively, with 16 bases between them. Germline CDR1 is SGHVS and CDR2 is FQNEAQ. Here the CDR3 reads CASSLAAYRAYEQYF. In nucleotides, the CDR3 is TGTGCCAGCAGCCTCGCCGCGTACAGGGCCTACGAGCAGTACTTC.

The chain recombines TRBV4-2 with TRBJ2-1; 11 bases align to TRBD1. The ends lost 0 bases at V and 6 bases at J; junction bases unmatched: 4. Germline V gene lookup returns CDR1 LGHNA and CDR2 YNFKEQ. This CDR3 has 16 residues. CDR3 residues: CASSQDAGTGGNEQFF. Here the CDR3 DNA reads TGTGCCAGCAGCCAAGACGCCGGGACAGGGGGCAATGAGCAGTTCTTC.

This chain links TRBV7-9 with TRBJ1-2, with D unresolved. Germline CDR1 SEHNR, CDR2 FQNEAQ (reference sequence). The CDR3 runs to 15 residues. Trimming pared 2 bases from V and 2 bases from J, leaving 12 bases between. CDR3 sequence reads: CASSLHPRPNYGYTF. The DNA of the CDR3 is TGTGCCAGCAGCTTACATCCAAGGCCCAACTATGGCTACACCTTC.

The V gene is TRBV30, the J gene TRBJ1-3; the D gene is possibly TRBD1 (5 bases). The CDR3 extends over 14 amino acids. V lost 7 bases to trimming and J lost 4 bases, with 17 bases between them. CDR1 is GTSNPN, CDR2 SVGIG, per germline (reference sequence). The CDR3 spells CAFPKRGPGNTIYF. The CDR3 nucleotides are TGTGCCTTCCCAAAAAGGGGACCGGGAAACACCATATATTTT.

V and J are TRBV9 and TRBJ2-5; 10 bases agree with TRBD1. CDR1 and CDR2 from the germline V gene are SGDLS and YYNGEE. This CDR3 contains 15 residues. The J segment lost 4 bases and the V segment lost 3 bases, leaving 6 bases of the junction unmatched. The CDR3 DNA sequence: TGTGCCAGCAGCGGAGGGACAGGGGTTCGAGAGACCCAGTACTTC. As protein: CASSGGTGVRETQYF.

V usage is TRBV9 and J usage is TRBJ2-3; 7 bases match TRBD2. Germline V lookup: CDR1 SGDLS, CDR2 YYNGEE. This CDR3 is built from 17 residues. Losses at the gene ends were 0 bases for V and 4 bases for J; bases not matched to a gene: 11. CDR3 in amino acids: CASSVGGWEGPPDTQYF. CDR3 in DNA: TGTGCCAGCAGCGTAGGCGGGTGGGAGGGCCCGCCAGATACGCAGTATTTT.

The V call is TRBV30, the J call TRBJ2-7; D is ambiguous. Trimming removed 0 bases at V and 1 base at J, with 4 bases between. The CDR3 loop spans 12 amino acids. Looked up from germline, CDR1 is GTSNPN and CDR2 is SVGIG (reference sequence). CDR3 coding DNA: TGTGCCTGGAGTGTACTTTCCTACGAGCAGTACTTC. It yields the protein CAWSVLSYEQYF.

The chain has TRBV2 and TRBJ2-2; TRBD1 matches 7 bases. Germline CDR1 reads SNHLY; CDR2 reads FYNNEI. The CDR3 extends over 14 amino acids. V was pared by 7 bases and J by 4 bases, with 6 bases of the junction left unmatched. The CDR3 coding sequence is TGTGCCAGCACGGAAGGGGGCGGCACCGGGGAGCTGTTTTTT. Translating gives CASTEGGGTGELFF.

This clone has a single count. This chain joins TRBV27 and TRBJ1-5; no clear D gene. CDR1 is MNHEY, CDR2 SMNVEV, per germline (reference sequence). The V end was cut by 5 bases, the J end by 0 bases, with 14 bases between. This CDR3 contains 16 residues. The CDR3 nucleotides are TGTGCCAGCAGTGGTACAGCGGTCCCTAGCAATCAGCCCCAGCATTTT. Translation gives CASSGTAVPSNQPQHF.

The V gene is TRBV5-6, the J gene TRBJ2-2; 9 nucleotides line up with TRBD2. CDR3 size: 16 residues. V lost 2 bases, J lost 7 bases, and 9 bases stayed unmatched. Germline V gene sequence: CDR1 SGHDT, CDR2 YYEEEE. The CDR3 here is CASSFGGRALGGELFF. The CDR3 DNA is TGTGCCAGCAGCTTTGGCGGGAGGGCCCTTGGCGGGGAGCTGTTTTTT.

The CDR3 region has the DNA TGTGCCAGCAGCTTAATCCAGGGAGATTCACCCCTCCACTTT. Its translation: CASSLIQGDSPLHF. J is TRBJ1-6 and V is TRBV7-9; TRBD1 might be the D (5 bases). Germline lookup yields CDR1 SEHNR and CDR2 FQNEAQ (reference sequence). The ends were cut back, 2 bases at V and 8 bases at J, with 10 bases in the middle. The CDR3 sequence is 14 residues long.